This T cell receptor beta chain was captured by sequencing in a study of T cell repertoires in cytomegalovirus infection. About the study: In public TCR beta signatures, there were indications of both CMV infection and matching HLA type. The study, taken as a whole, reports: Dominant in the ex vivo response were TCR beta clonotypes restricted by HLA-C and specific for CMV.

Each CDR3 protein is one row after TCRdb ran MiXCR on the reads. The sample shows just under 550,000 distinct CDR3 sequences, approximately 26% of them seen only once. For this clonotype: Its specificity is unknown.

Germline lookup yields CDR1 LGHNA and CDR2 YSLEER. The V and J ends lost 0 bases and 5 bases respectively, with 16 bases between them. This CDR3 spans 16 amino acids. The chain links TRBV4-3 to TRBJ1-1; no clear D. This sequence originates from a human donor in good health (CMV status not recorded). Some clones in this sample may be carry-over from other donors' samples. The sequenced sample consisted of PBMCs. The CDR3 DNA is TGCGCCAGCAGCCAAGATCGGGCGGGTTTTGGGACTGAAGCTTTCTTT. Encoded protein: CASSQDRAGFGTEAFF.